Listed here are 5 T cell receptor beta chains from one sample, sequenced in a study. MiXCR, applied by TCRdb to the RT-PCR reads, yields one record per CDR3 protein. Here the sample spans about 680,000 distinct CDR3 sequences, around 14% being singletons. The sequenced sample consisted of memory CD4+ T cells from blood. The receptors were gathered from a female donor in good health, serving as a healthy control.

The rearrangement uses TRBV7-2 and TRBJ2-7; 7 bases are a match to TRBD2. This CDR3 contains 15 residues. Germline lookup yields CDR1 SGHTA and CDR2 FQGNSA. V lost 5 bases, J lost 7 bases, and 14 bases stayed unmatched. The CDR3 reads CASSPRTRALREQYF. The DNA of the CDR3 is TGTGCCAGCAGCCCTCGGACTAGGGCCCTAAGGGAGCAGTACTTC.

This clonotype has at least ten counts. The chain combines TRBV5-1 with TRBJ1-1, with 9 nucleotides matching TRBD1. The CDR3 runs to 14 residues. Losses at the gene ends were 7 bases for V and 8 bases for J; bases not matched to a gene: 12. Germline V lookup: CDR1 SGHRS, CDR2 YFSETQ. CDR3 amino acids: CASRPGQGTPEAFF. The CDR3 DNA reads as TGCGCCAGCCGCCCAGGACAGGGGACCCCCGAAGCTTTCTTT.

The chain has TRBV7-8 and TRBJ2-6; D gene ambiguous. The ends were cut back, 1 base at V and 3 bases at J, with 10 bases in the middle. There are 16 residues in the CDR3. Germline V gene data show CDR1 as SGHVS and CDR2 as FQNEAQ. CDR3 nucleotide sequence: TGTGCCAGCAGCTTAGGGCAGGTGGTTGGGGCCAACGTCCTGACTTTC. It yields the protein CASSLGQVVGANVLTF.

This clonotype came up a few times. The J gene is TRBJ2-2, the V gene TRBV7-2; unclear D gene. From germline, CDR1 is SGHTA and CDR2 FQGNSA. V was shortened by 2 bases and J by 6 bases, with 13 bases between the two germline ends. The CDR3 extends over 15 amino acids. CDR3 DNA sequence: TGTGCCAGCAGCTTACGTATACCTGGTGCCGGGGAGCTGTTTTTT. Its protein is CASSLRIPGAGELFF.

V and J are TRBV20-1 and TRBJ1-4, with D perhaps matching TRBD1 (6 bases). This CDR3 is 16 amino acids long. The V gene lost 0 bases and the J gene lost 7 bases, with 18 bases spanning the gap. Germline CDR1 DFQATT, CDR2 SNEGSKA (reference sequence). The CDR3 sequence: CSARDPAGGAFEKLFF. In nucleotides, the CDR3 is TGCAGTGCTAGAGATCCGGCCGGGGGGGCTTTTGAAAAACTGTTTTTT.